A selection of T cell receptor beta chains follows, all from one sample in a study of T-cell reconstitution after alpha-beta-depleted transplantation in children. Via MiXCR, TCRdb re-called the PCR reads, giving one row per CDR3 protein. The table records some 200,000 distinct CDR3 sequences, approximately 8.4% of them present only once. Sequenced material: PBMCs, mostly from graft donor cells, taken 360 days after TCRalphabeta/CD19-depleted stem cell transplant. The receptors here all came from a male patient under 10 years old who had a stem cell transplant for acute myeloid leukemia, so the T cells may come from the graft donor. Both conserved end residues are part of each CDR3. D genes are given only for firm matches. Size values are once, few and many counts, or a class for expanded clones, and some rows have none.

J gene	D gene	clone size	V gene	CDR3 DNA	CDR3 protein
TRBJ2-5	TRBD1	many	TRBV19	TGTGCCAGTAGTCCTCGGACAGGGCAAGAGACCCAGTACTTC	CASSPRTGQETQYF
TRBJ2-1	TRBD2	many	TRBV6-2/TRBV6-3	TGTGCCAGCAGTTACTCGGGACTAGCGGGACAGAATGAGCAGTTCTTC	CASSYSGLAGQNEQFF
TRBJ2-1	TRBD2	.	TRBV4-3	TGCGCCAGCAGCCGGCAGGAGGGACTAAGGTTCTTC	CASSRQEGLRFF
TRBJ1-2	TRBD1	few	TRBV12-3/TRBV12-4	TGTGCCAGCAGAAATCATCTCCCGGGACAGGCCTATGGCTACACCTTC	CASRNHLPGQAYGYTF
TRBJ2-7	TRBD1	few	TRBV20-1	TGCAGTGCTCCCCAAGAGGACAGGACAACACCCTACGAGCAGTACTTC	CSAPQEDRTTPYEQYF
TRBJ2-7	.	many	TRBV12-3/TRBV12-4	TGTGCCAGCAGTTTAAAGACCTCCTCCGAGCAGTACTTC	CASSLKTSSEQYF
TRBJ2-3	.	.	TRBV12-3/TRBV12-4	TGTGCCAGCAGTCCCTTTAGCACAGATACGCAGTATTTT	CASSPFSTDTQYF
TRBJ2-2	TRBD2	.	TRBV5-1	TGCGCCAGCAGCCCGGGGACTAGCGGGATCGGGAACACCGGGGAGCTGTTTTTT	CASSPGTSGIGNTGELFF
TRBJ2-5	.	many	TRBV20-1	TGCAGTGCTCGCCGACAAGAGACCCAGTACTTC	CSARRQETQYF
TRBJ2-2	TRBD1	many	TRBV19	TGTGCCAGTAGTTGGGGACAGATCGGATCCGGGGAGCTGTTTTTT	CASSWGQIGSGELFF
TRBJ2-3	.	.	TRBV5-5	TGTGCCAGCAGCGGGGACCGCCGCACAGATACGCAGTATTTT	CASSGDRRTDTQYF
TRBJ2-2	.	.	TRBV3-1	TGTGCCAGCAGCCAAGATCGGCTAGTTACCGGGGAGCTGTTTTTT	CASSQDRLVTGELFF
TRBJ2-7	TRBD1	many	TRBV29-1	TGCAGCGTAGAGGACAGGTGGCCCCCTAGGGAGCAGTACTTC	CSVEDRWPPREQYF
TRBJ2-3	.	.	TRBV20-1	TGCAGTGCTAGGGGACAACTAGCGCGCACAGATACGCAGTATTTT	CSARGQLARTDTQYF
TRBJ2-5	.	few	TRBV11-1	TGTGCCAGCAGCTTCGCCTTAGGGACTGTCGGAGAGACCCAGTACTTC	CASSFALGTVGETQYF
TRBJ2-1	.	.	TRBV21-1	TGTGCCAGCAGCAAAGCTTGTTTCGGCGGGAGGAGCTCCTACAATGAGCAGTTCTTC	CASSKACFGGRSSYNEQFF
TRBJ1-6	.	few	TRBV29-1	TGCAGCGATGGGTCCTATAATTCACCCCTCCACTTT	CSDGSYNSPLHF
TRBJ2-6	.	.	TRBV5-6	TGTGCCAGCAGCACCCCGTTTTCCTCTGGGGCCAACGTCCTGACTTTC	CASSTPFSSGANVLTF
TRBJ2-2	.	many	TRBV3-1	TGTGCCAGCAGCCAAGATTTTAAGTACACCGGGGAGCTGTTTTTT	CASSQDFKYTGELFF
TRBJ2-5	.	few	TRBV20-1	TGCAGTGCCACCTCCGGGACTGACTTGCGGACCCAGTACTTC	CSATSGTDLRTQYF
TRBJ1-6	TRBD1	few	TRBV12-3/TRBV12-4	TGTGCCAGCAGTTTATCCGGCCGACAGGGGGCAAAGTATAATTCACCCCTCCACTTT	CASSLSGRQGAKYNSPLHF
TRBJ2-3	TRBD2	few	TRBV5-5	TGTGCCAGCAGCTTGGATGCGGGGGGGCCGAGCACAGATACGCAGTATTTT	CASSLDAGGPSTDTQYF
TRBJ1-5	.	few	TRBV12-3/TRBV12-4	TGTGCCAGCAGCCCCCTGACATTTAGCAATCAGCCCCAGCATTTT	CASSPLTFSNQPQHF
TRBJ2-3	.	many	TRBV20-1	TGCAGTGCTAGAGAACAGGGAGGTACGCAGTATTTT	CSAREQGGTQYF
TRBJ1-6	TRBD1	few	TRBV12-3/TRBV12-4	TGTGCCAGCAGTCCGGACAGGTTGTATAATTCACCCCTCCACTTT	CASSPDRLYNSPLHF
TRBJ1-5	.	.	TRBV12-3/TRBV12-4	TGTGCCAGCAGTTTAGGGGGGACAAATCAGCCCCAGCATTTT	CASSLGGTNQPQHF
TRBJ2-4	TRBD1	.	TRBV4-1	TGCGCCAGCAGCCAACCGGGACAGGCTATAGGAGCCAAAAACATTCAGTACTTC	CASSQPGQAIGAKNIQYF
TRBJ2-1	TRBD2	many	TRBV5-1	TGCGCCAGCACGGTAGCGGGGATGTATGAGCAGTTCTTC	CASTVAGMYEQFF
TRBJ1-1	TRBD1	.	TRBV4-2	TGTGCCAGCAGCCGCACAAGCGGCTCCGGGACAGGGAGAGCTTTCTTT	CASSRTSGSGTGRAFF
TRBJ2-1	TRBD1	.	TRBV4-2	TGTGCCAGCAGCCAAGTCGGAGGACAGGGGGCCTACAATGAGCAGTTCTTC	CASSQVGGQGAYNEQFF
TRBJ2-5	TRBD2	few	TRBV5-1	TGCGCCAGCAGCCTGGTCGGGGGGGCCCAGTACTTC	CASSLVGGAQYF
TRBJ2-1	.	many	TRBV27	TGTGCCAGCAGCAACACGGGTGAGCAGTTCTTC	CASSNTGEQFF
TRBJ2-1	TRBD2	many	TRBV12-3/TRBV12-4	TGTGCCAGCAGTTCCTTAGCGGGGGATTCCTACAATGAGCAGTTCTTC	CASSSLAGDSYNEQFF
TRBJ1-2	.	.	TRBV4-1	TGCGCCAGCAGCCAAGAGGGCAGGGCATACTATGGCTACACCTTC	CASSQEGRAYYGYTF
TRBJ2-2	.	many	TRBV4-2	TGTGCCAGCAGCCAAGGGAGGGGCCGCACCGGGGAGCTGTTTTTT	CASSQGRGRTGELFF
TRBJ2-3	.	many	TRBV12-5	TGTGCTAGTGGTCACAACCAGGGGTACACAGATACGCAGTATTTT	CASGHNQGYTDTQYF
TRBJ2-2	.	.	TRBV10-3	TGTGCCATCAAAGAACATGGGGGCACCGGGGAGCTGTTTTTT	CAIKEHGGTGELFF
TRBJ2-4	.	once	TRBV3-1	TGTGCCAGCAGTAAAAGATACACCAGACAGGTGAAAAACATTCAGTACTTC	CASSKRYTRQVKNIQYF
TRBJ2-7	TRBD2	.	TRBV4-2	TGTGCCAGCAGCCAGGGACTAGCGGGAGGCTACGAGCAGTACTTC	CASSQGLAGGYEQYF
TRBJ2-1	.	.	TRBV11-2	TGTGCCAGCAGCTTAGCAGGGGGGCTTGAGCAGTTCTTC	CASSLAGGLEQFF